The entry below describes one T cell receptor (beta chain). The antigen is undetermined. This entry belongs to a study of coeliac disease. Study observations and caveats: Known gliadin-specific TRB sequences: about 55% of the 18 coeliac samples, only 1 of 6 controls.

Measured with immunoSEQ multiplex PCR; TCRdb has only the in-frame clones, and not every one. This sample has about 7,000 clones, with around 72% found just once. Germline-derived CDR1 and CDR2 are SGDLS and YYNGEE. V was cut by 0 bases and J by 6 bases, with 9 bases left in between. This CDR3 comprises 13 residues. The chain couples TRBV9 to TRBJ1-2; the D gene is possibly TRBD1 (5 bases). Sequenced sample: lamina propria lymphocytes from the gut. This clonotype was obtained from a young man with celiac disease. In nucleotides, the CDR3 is TGTGCCAGCAGCGTAGTTGACAGTGATGGCTACACCTTC. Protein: CASSVVDSDGYTF.